The 29 T cell receptor beta chains below all came from one sample that was sequenced in a study of blood T cell repertoires in COVID-19. Sequenced by immunoSEQ multiplex PCR; TCRdb stores in-frame clones only, minus some. Among 70,000 to 100,000 clones, 75% were seen once, and the ten largest hold 4% to 5.5%. Sequencing was performed on peripheral blood. Source of these receptors: a woman in her 50s with acute or convalescent COVID-19.

The CDR3 here is CASSQVPHYNEQFF. The CDR3 DNA is TGTGCCAGCAGCCAAGTCCCCCACTACAATGAGCAGTTCTTC. The chain uses TRBV3-1 (or the pseudogene TRBV3-2) and TRBJ2-1, with D unresolved. The germline CDR1 and CDR2 sequences are LGHDT and YNNKEL (reference sequence). The CDR3 is made up of 14 amino acids. With 1 base removed from V and 3 bases from J, the gap between germline ends came to 7 bases.

The chain carries TRBV19 and TRBJ2-1, with D tentatively TRBD2 (6 bases). Trimming shortened V by 2 bases and J by 7 bases, and 18 bases separated the two germline ends. In germline, CDR1 is LNHDA, CDR2 SQIVND (reference sequence). The CDR3 is 16 residues long. This CDR3 reads CASSILAGKGRNEQFF. CDR3 nucleotides: TGTGCCAGTAGTATACTGGCGGGGAAAGGGCGGAATGAGCAGTTCTTC.

The chain carries TRBV12-3 or TRBV12-4 and TRBJ1-5; 7 bases match TRBD1. The V gene end was trimmed by 6 bases and the J gene end by 5 bases; junction bases not matched to a gene: 4. The CDR3 runs to 13 residues. The CDR3 DNA follows: TGTGCCAGCAGCAGCGACAGGGATCAGCCCCAGCATTTT. Translation: CASSSDRDQPQHF.

This chain joins TRBV5-8 and TRBJ1-2; D is possibly TRBD1 (6 bases). Per germline, CDR1 SGHTS and CDR2 YDEGEE. V lost 4 bases and J 2 bases, leaving 9 bases between the germline ends. The CDR3 loop spans 13 amino acids. In DNA, the CDR3 is TGTGCCAGCAGCCGACAGGTGAACTATGGCTACACCTTC. This sequence encodes CASSRQVNYGYTF. The variable domain in full, with the rest retrieved from reference TRBV5-8 and TRBJ1-2, is EAGVTQSPTHLIKTRGQQATLRCSPISGHTSVYWYQQALGLGLQFLLWYDEGEERNRGNFPPRFSGRQFPNYSSELNVNALELEDSALYLCASSRQVNYGYTFGSGTRLTVV.

The CDR3: CAWSGWQTNYGYTF. CDR3 nucleotides: TGTGCCTGGAGTGGATGGCAGACTAACTATGGCTACACCTTC. The chain combines TRBV30 with TRBJ1-2; no reliable D call. The germline gives CDR1 GTSNPN, CDR2 SVGIG (reference sequence). V lost 1 base and J lost 0, with 9 bases in between. This CDR3 has 14 residues.

The V call is TRBV25-1, the J call TRBJ1-4, with D uncertain. Trimming left V 4 bases short and J 6 bases short, with 12 bases between. The CDR3 loop spans 14 amino acids. Per germline, CDR1 MGHDK and CDR2 SYGVNS. CDR3: CASSVRSFHEKLFF. CDR3 nucleotide sequence: TGTGCCAGCAGTGTCAGGTCGTTCCATGAAAAACTGTTTTTT.

This chain links TRBV27 with TRBJ1-1; D call uncertain. CDR1 and CDR2 (germline): MNHEY, SMNVEV (reference sequence). The V gene lost 6 bases and the J gene lost 6 bases, with 14 bases spanning the gap. CDR3 length equals 13 residues. CDR3 loop: CASRDPGPSEAFF. The DNA for the CDR3 is TGTGCCAGCAGGGATCCAGGCCCTTCTGAAGCTTTCTTT.

The genes are TRBV5-4 and TRBJ2-1, with 15 bases fitting TRBD2. Germline loops: CDR1 SGHNT, CDR2 YYREEE (reference sequence). CDR3 size: 15 residues. V shed 2 bases and J 7 bases; nucleotides not matched to a gene: 1. CDR3 amino acids: CASSFGLAGGNEQFF. Written as DNA, the CDR3 is TGTGCCAGCAGCTTCGGACTAGCGGGGGGGAATGAGCAGTTCTTC.

CDR3 amino acids: CASSLEETGLYGYTF. CDR3 DNA sequence: TGTGCCAGCAGCTTAGAAGAAACAGGCCTATATGGCTACACCTTC. V is TRBV7-8 and J is TRBJ1-2; perhaps TRBD1 as D (5 bases). The CDR3 has 15 residues. Trimming shortened V by 1 base and J by 5 bases, and 14 bases separated the two germline ends. Germline V lookup: CDR1 SGHVS, CDR2 FQNEAQ.

The CDR3 here is CASSLGGRETQYF. CDR3 coding DNA: TGTGCCAGCAGCTTGGGGGGGAGAGAGACCCAGTACTTC. This chain uses TRBV7-9 with TRBJ2-5, with 7 bases that match TRBD2. This CDR3 region has 13 residues. After removal of 3 bases from V and 4 bases from J, the junction contained 2 bases not matched to a gene. Germline values: CDR1 SEHNR, CDR2 FQNEAQ (reference sequence).

The chain couples TRBV5-4 to TRBJ2-2; TRBD1 might be the D (5 bases). In germline, CDR1 is SGHNT, CDR2 YYREEE (reference sequence). This CDR3 spans 17 amino acids. Trimming pared 0 bases from V and 6 bases from J, leaving 18 bases between. The CDR3 loop is CASSLASMRQTAGELFF. In DNA, the CDR3 is TGTGCCAGCAGCTTGGCCTCGATGCGACAGACGGCCGGGGAGCTGTTTTTT.

The chain combines TRBV7-2 with TRBJ1-2; TRBD1 is a possible D gene (5 bases). Trimming shortened V by 2 bases and J by 6 bases, and 10 bases separated the two germline ends. The germline gives CDR1 SGHTA, CDR2 FQGNSA. CDR3 length: 13 amino acids. The CDR3 here is CASSLQGFDGYTF. The CDR3 bases are TGTGCCAGCAGCTTACAGGGATTTGATGGCTACACCTTC.

The gene calls are TRBV28 and TRBJ1-3; D not certain. The CDR3 has 14 amino acids. Deletions cut 2 bases from V and 7 bases from J, with 12 bases between. Germline-derived CDR1 and CDR2 are MDHEN and SYDVKM. The CDR3 nucleotides read TGTGCCAGCAGTTTAGGGGAGGTATACAACACCATATATTTT. Its protein is CASSLGEVYNTIYF.

J is TRBJ1-5 and V is TRBV19; tentatively, D is TRBD1 (5 bases). Trimming removed 3 bases at V and 3 bases at J, with 15 bases between. The CDR3 length is 16 residues. The V gene's germline CDR1 is LNHDA and CDR2 SQIVND (reference sequence). The CDR3 protein is CASSISGLKPNQPQHF. For the CDR3, the DNA is TGTGCCAGTAGTATCTCAGGGCTTAAGCCCAATCAGCCCCAGCATTTT.

The V and J genes are TRBV12-3 or TRBV12-4 and TRBJ1-6; D is possibly TRBD1 (5 bases). The CDR3 covers 13 residues. V lost 2 bases to trimming and J lost 7 bases, with 6 bases between them. CDR3 in DNA: TGTGCCAGCAGTTTAAAGGGGAATTCACCCCTCCACTTT. Protein: CASSLKGNSPLHF.

This chain uses TRBV11-2 with TRBJ1-4, with D perhaps TRBD1 (5 bases). The V and J ends lost 1 base and 7 bases respectively, with 13 bases between them. From germline, CDR1 is SGHAT and CDR2 FQNNGV. This CDR3 has 15 residues. This CDR3 reads CASSLGAGTSEKLFF. Written as DNA, the CDR3 is TGTGCCAGCAGCTTAGGAGCTGGGACTTCTGAAAAACTGTTTTTT. Complete variable domain (other parts from reference TRBV11-2 and TRBJ1-4): EAGVAQSPRYKIIEKRQSVAFWCNPISGHATLYWYQQILGQGPKLLIQFQNNGVVDDSQLPKDRFSAERLKGVDSTLKIQPAKLEDSAVYLCASSLGAGTSEKLFFGSGTQLSVL.

The CDR3: CASSVQGGASRGYTF. The DNA of the CDR3 is TGTGCCAGCAGCGTACAGGGGGGAGCGTCTCGTGGCTACACCTTC. The rearrangement uses TRBV9 and TRBJ1-2, with 7 bases lining up with TRBD1. The CDR3 length is 15 residues. V trimming: 1 base; J trimming: 7 bases; junction bases outside the gene matches: 10. Per germline, CDR1 SGDLS and CDR2 YYNGEE.

The gene calls are TRBV30 and TRBJ2-7, with D unresolved. Germline V lookup: CDR1 GTSNPN, CDR2 SVGIG (reference sequence). This CDR3 has 11 amino acids. The V end lost 2 bases, the J end lost 3 bases, and 5 bases lay between the germline ends. CDR3 loop: CAWSTDYEQYF. In DNA, the CDR3 is TGTGCCTGGAGTACAGACTACGAGCAGTACTTC.

This clone has only a few counts. The V and J genes are TRBV24-1 and TRBJ2-3, with no clear D. The CDR3 extends over 12 amino acids. Looked up from germline, CDR1 is KGHDR and CDR2 is SFDVKD. V lost 5 bases to trimming and J lost 6 bases, with 8 bases between them. As DNA, the CDR3 is TGTGCCACCAGTGGTTTACAGGATACGCAGTATTTT. It specifies CATSGLQDTQYF.

The chain couples TRBV28 to TRBJ2-5; no clear D gene. Trimming cost V 5 bases and J 5 bases, with 12 bases left between them. Germline V gene sequence: CDR1 MDHEN, CDR2 SYDVKM. This CDR3 has 13 amino acids. CDR3 protein: CASSPLLEETQYF. DNA of the CDR3: TGTGCCAGCAGTCCCTTACTCGAGGAGACCCAGTACTTC.

The chain carries TRBV4-2 and TRBJ1-5; 7 bases fit TRBD1. With V trimmed by 1 base and J by 7 bases, 10 bases remained unmatched. Germline CDR1 LGHNA, CDR2 YNFKEQ. This CDR3 spans 16 amino acids. CDR3 sequence reads: CASSQVRRTGDQPQHF. In nucleotides, the CDR3 is TGTGCCAGCAGCCAAGTTAGAAGAACAGGGGACCAGCCCCAGCATTTT.

V usage is TRBV6-5 and J usage is TRBJ1-5, with D maybe TRBD1 (6 bases). Germline V lookup: CDR1 MNHEY, CDR2 SVGAGI. The CDR3 contains 14 residues. V was pared by 4 bases and J by 3 bases, with 10 bases between. CDR3 in DNA: TGTGCCAGCAGTTCAGGACAGTTCAATCAGCCCCAGCATTTT. This sequence encodes CASSSGQFNQPQHF.

This chain joins TRBV4-3 and TRBJ2-1; no reliable D call. Germline lookup yields CDR1 LGHNA and CDR2 YSLEER. The CDR3 spans 15 residues. V was cut by 0 bases and J by 5 bases, with 11 bases left in between. Here the CDR3 DNA reads TGCGCCAGCAGCCAAGAAAAGCGAGGAGACAATGAGCAGTTCTTC. Its protein product is CASSQEKRGDNEQFF.

V is TRBV2 and J is TRBJ1-2; possible D gene TRBD1, 5 bases. Germline-derived CDR1 and CDR2 are SNHLY and FYNNEI. CDR3 length: 15 amino acids. V was shortened by 3 bases and J by 2 bases, with 13 bases between the two germline ends. The CDR3, as DNA: TGTGCCAGCAGTGAGACGAGGACACCGAACTATGGCTACACCTTC. Translated: CASSETRTPNYGYTF.

V and J are TRBV4-1 and TRBJ1-2; 7 nucleotides line up with TRBD1. In germline, CDR1 is MGHRA, CDR2 YSYEKL. This CDR3 is built from 15 residues. Losses at the gene ends were 3 bases for V and 4 bases for J; bases not matched to a gene: 8. This chain's CDR3 is CASSQEQGPGYGYTF. CDR3 DNA sequence: TGCGCCAGCAGCCAGGAACAGGGGCCTGGCTATGGCTACACCTTC.

CDR3 DNA: TGTGCCAGCAGCCCACTAGGGACAGGGCTCACCGGGGAGCTGTTTTTT. Translated: CASSPLGTGLTGELFF. The chain is built from TRBV5-6 and TRBJ2-2; 9 nucleotides agree with TRBD1. The J segment lost 4 bases and the V segment lost 4 bases, leaving 8 bases of the junction unmatched. Germline CDR1 reads SGHDT; CDR2 reads YYEEEE. The CDR3 runs to 16 residues.

V and J are TRBV28 and TRBJ2-1; TRBD2 matches at 8 bases. Germline CDR1 reads MDHEN; CDR2 reads SYDVKM. The CDR3 has 16 amino acids. The trim removed 3 bases at V and 5 bases at J, leaving 9 bases unmatched. Here the CDR3 DNA reads TGTGCCAGCAGTTTCCGATCCGCGGGGGGTCACAATGAGCAGTTCTTC. Protein product: CASSFRSAGGHNEQFF.

This sequence joins TRBV28 and TRBJ2-4, with a possible D match to TRBD1 (6 bases). CDR1 and CDR2 from the germline V gene are MDHEN and SYDVKM. V lost 5 bases and J 4 bases, leaving 12 bases between the germline ends. This CDR3 spans 14 amino acids. The CDR3 spells CASSLVGAKNIQYF. CDR3 DNA sequence: TGTGCCAGCAGTCTTGTGGGGGCTAAAAACATTCAGTACTTC. Full variable domain (outside the CDR3, taken from reference TRBV28 and TRBJ2-4): DVKVTQSSRYLVKRTGEKVFLECVQDMDHENMFWYRQDPGLGLRLIYFSYDVKMKEKGDIPEGYSVSREKKERFSLILESASTNQTSMYLCASSLVGAKNIQYFGAGTRLSVL.

This clone has just a few counts. DNA for the CDR3: TGTGCCAGCAGCTTAGTCGCCGGGACAGGGGGAAACACCATATATTTT. Amino acids: CASSLVAGTGGNTIYF. The chain has TRBV7-9 and TRBJ1-3; 9 bases align to TRBD1. With V trimmed by 1 base and J by 4 bases, 5 bases remained unmatched. The CDR3 covers 16 residues. Germline V gene data show CDR1 as SEHNR and CDR2 as FQNEAQ (reference sequence).